This record covers a single T cell receptor beta chain. This clonotype was picked up many times. Which antigen it targets is not known. No base quality information exists; no much larger clone differs at one position. The germline V gene specifies SNHLY as CDR1 and FYNNEI as CDR2. Clipping removes 6 bases from V and 7 bases from J, with 4 as the unmatched junction base count. From cysteine to phenylalanine, the CDR3 is 12 amino acids long. The DNA shown is the 36-base CDR3, in frame from base 1. The data were obtained in a study of Graves' ophthalmopathy and Graves' hyperthyroidism (dated by TCRdb to between 2017 and 2018). Some background on the complete study: Peripheral blood samples were taken at the time of initial diagnosis, before any treatment was given. TCR beta repertoire signatures were used to distinguish Graves' ophthalmopathy from Graves' hyperthyroidism and to predict progression to ophthalmopathy. In total, over 130 blood samples were TCR-sequenced: fewer than 50 ophthalmopathy, roughly 77 hyperthyroidism and about 17 hyperthyroidism-to-ophthalmopathy patients. To explore V-J signatures distinguishing ophthalmopathy from hyperthyroidism, a discovery set of 100 patients (roughly 42 ophthalmopathy, over 55 stable hyperthyroidism) was enrolled. For independent validation, a separate cohort was made up of 18 hyperthyroidism patients plus 17 patients who later progressed from hyperthyroidism to ophthalmopathy. In roughly 6 hyperthyroidism patients, the T-cell repertoires found in thyroid tissue were compared with those found in blood. Following sampling, methimazole starting at 30 mg daily was administered to hyperthyroidism patients, and high-dose intravenous methylprednisolone was administered to ophthalmopathy patients. Results and caveats for the whole study, not just this receptor: Most expanded thyroid clonotypes with a frequency above 0.001 also appeared in blood, which suggests that blood repertoires may reflect the immune response in the thyroid. In cross-validation, the 13-signature model distinguished ophthalmopathy from stable hyperthyroidism with approximately 90% sensitivity and around 84% specificity, while in the test set the corresponding values were around 79% and 71%. No statistical method was used to set the sample size in advance, and the investigators knew which group each participant was assigned to. In validation, the model predicted ophthalmopathy progression with nearly 71% sensitivity and approximately 78% specificity; 12 predicted patients were CT-confirmed with GO in a median of approximately 6.5 months.

Ophthalmopathy patients were characterized by moderately to severely active disease, a Clinical Activity Score of at least 3, a NOSPECS grade of at least 4, and a disease duration under 3 months. Patients with other autoimmune diseases, uncontrolled infections, pregnancy or lactation were excluded. Clinical symptoms, serum thyroxine, TRAb, thyroid ultrasound and orbital computed tomography formed the basis of the diagnosis. Using Ficoll-Paque density gradient centrifugation, PBMCs were isolated from less than 13 ml of fresh peripheral blood. Total RNA was extracted using Trizol reagent, and RNA quality was checked on an Agilent 2100 Bioanalyzer. For repertoire sequencing, TCR beta CDR3 regions were amplified from RNA transcripts. The first round was an RT-PCR using HTBI primers with the Qiagen OneStep RT-PCR kit, and this first round was followed by a second-round multiplex PCR, then size selection and purification. Libraries were sequenced on an Illumina HiSeq2000 using paired-end 100 bp reads. On the authors' methods: SOAPnuke was used to process the reads, removing any read that contained adapters or uncalled bases, had a mean Phred below 15, or lacked an exact match to the constant primer or identifier. High-quality paired reads were merged with COPE v1.2.5. Each unique nucleotide sequence was treated as a clonotype, and MiTCR v1.1 was used to align the clonotypes to the IMGT TRB V, D and J references. The analysis was limited to V-J combinations with a frequency above 0.0001, which together covered 99.2% of repertoires. For each V-J combination, a TCR clonal expansion and chaos score was defined as the ratio of F50 clonal expansion to chaos observed in the TCRdist matrix. Features were reduced by Welch's t-statistics and random forest to approximately 13 V-J combinations, which fed a naive Bayes classifier. Thyroid-blood repertoire similarity was quantified with the Morisita-Horn index. TCRdb reran the public reads through fastp at Q25 and MiXCR, keeping productive beta chains. Rows with one shared CDR3 protein collapse into an entry with the most common genes and DNA. For this entry, the V and J calls and clone size follow TCRdb and not the study's own pipeline. For this sample there are 650,000 to 900,000 distinct CDR3 sequences; approximately 40% appear just once. Around 40% of the sample lies in the top ten.

This sequence originates from an adult man with Graves' ophthalmopathy. The sequenced material came from peripheral blood. The chain links TRBV2 with TRBJ1-2; 8 of the junction bases match TRBD1. The CDR3 is CASRGTGGGYTF. The DNA sequence is as follows: TGTGCCAGCAGGGGGACAGGAGGTGGCTACACCTTC.